Listed below are T cell receptor beta chains from one sample, sequenced in a study of Graves' ophthalmopathy and Graves' hyperthyroidism. MiXCR was run by TCRdb on the multiplex PCR reads, yielding one entry per CDR3 protein. The sample has a few hundred thousand distinct CDR3 sequences; 35% to 40% are singletons. Sequencing was carried out using peripheral blood or thyroid tissue (not recorded which). These receptors originate from an adult man with Graves' hyperthyroidism. The CDR3 runs from the conserved cysteine through the conserved F or W. Each record gives: V gene, CDR3 length, D gene, J gene, clone size, CDR3 protein, CDR3 DNA. A D gene is named only where the DNA matches it firmly. Not every row has a clone size; where given, it reads once, few, many or a size class.

>TRBV19|14|.|TRBJ1-5|.
CASSWDWGNQPQHF
TGTGCCAGTAGTTGGGACTGGGGAAATCAGCCCCAGCATTTT
>TRBV11-1|18|TRBD1|TRBJ1-6|.
CASSSHDLQGAYNSPLHF
TGTGCCAGCAGCTCGCACGACCTACAGGGGGCTTATAATTCACCCCTCCACTTT
>TRBV9|15|.|TRBJ2-1|few
CASSVEESRNNEQFF
TGTGCCAGCAGCGTAGAAGAGTCTCGAAACAATGAGCAGTTCTTC
>TRBV24-1|13|.|TRBJ2-2|.
CATSARVSGALFF
TGTGCCACCAGTGCCAGGGTCAGTGGGGCGCTGTTTTTT
>TRBV2|14|.|TRBJ2-2|few
CASSQTESTGELFF
TGTGCCAGCAGTCAGACCGAGTCCACCGGGGAGCTGTTTTTT
>TRBV29-1|13|TRBD2|TRBJ2-7|many
CSVGLAGVGEQYF
TGCAGCGTTGGACTAGCGGGAGTGGGTGAGCAGTACTTC
>TRBV12-3/TRBV12-4|18|.|TRBJ2-6|.
CASTPQGRKYSGANVLTF
TGTGCCAGCACCCCTCAGGGACGGAAGTACTCTGGGGCCAACGTCCTGACTTTC
>TRBV10-3|13|TRBD1|TRBJ2-5|.
CASGTGRVETQYF
TGTGCCTCCGGGACAGGGCGGGTAGAGACCCAGTACTTC
>TRBV14|15|.|TRBJ1-3|few
CASSRTGLSGNTIYF
TGTGCCAGCAGCCGTACAGGACTCTCTGGAAACACCATATATTTT
>TRBV10-3|13|.|TRBJ2-1|few
CAISESVGTEQFF
TGTGCCATCAGTGAAAGTGTGGGGACTGAGCAGTTCTTC
>TRBV11-3|15|TRBD1|TRBJ1-1|.
CASSVSTGRGTEAFF
TGTGCCAGCAGCGTCTCGACAGGGAGGGGCACTGAAGCTTTCTTT
>TRBV29-1|12|TRBD1|TRBJ1-2|.
CSSPGTDYGYTF
TGCAGCAGTCCGGGGACAGACTATGGCTACACCTTC
>TRBV6-5|12|.|TRBJ1-1|.
CASSNGEAEAFF
TGTGCCAGTTCCAACGGGGAGGCTGAAGCTTTCTTT
>TRBV29-1|13|.|TRBJ1-2|.
CSVTGPGFRGYTF
TGCAGCGTTACGGGCCCGGGTTTTAGGGGCTACACCTTC
>TRBV7-6|18|TRBD2|TRBJ2-2|.
CASSFQTSGITDTGELFF
TGTGCCAGCAGCTTCCAGACTAGCGGGATTACGGACACCGGGGAGCTGTTTTTT